The rows below give T cell receptor beta chains drawn from one sample of a study of early T cells in non-severe SARS-CoV-2 infection. TCRdb fed the 5' RACE reads into MiXCR, producing one record per CDR3 protein. The sample shows around 50,000 distinct CDR3 sequences, around 12% of them seen only once. The sample comprised whole blood. Receptors were obtained from an adult who was a healthcare worker with PCR-confirmed SARS-CoV-2 infection or an uninfected control (not recorded which). Each CDR3 is given with its conserved first and last residue. The D gene is left open where the match is weak. A row's size may be missing; if present it is once, few, many or a size class.

d_call: TRBD1
v_call: TRBV11-2
j_call: TRBJ1-1
cdr3_length: 19
clone_size: many
cdr3_aa: CASTLGMDRFLGKNTEAFF
cdr3_nt: TGTGCCAGCACGCTCGGGATGGACAGGTTCCTGGGGAAGAACACTGAAGCTTTCTTT

d_call: TRBD2
v_call: TRBV20-1
j_call: TRBJ2-7
cdr3_length: 17
clone_size: many
cdr3_aa: CSARAPGLAGTLYEQYF
cdr3_nt: TGCAGTGCTAGAGCCCCGGGACTAGCGGGAACCCTCTACGAGCAGTACTTC

d_call: TRBD1
v_call: TRBV27
j_call: TRBJ1-4
cdr3_length: 14
clone_size: few
cdr3_aa: CASSVRGQVEKLFF
cdr3_nt: TGTGCCAGCAGTGTTAGGGGGCAAGTCGAAAAACTGTTTTTT

d_call: NA
v_call: TRBV2
j_call: TRBJ2-1
cdr3_length: 15
clone_size: few
cdr3_aa: CASPSGPAGYNEQFF
cdr3_nt: TGTGCCAGCCCGTCCGGGCCGGCGGGTTACAATGAGCAGTTCTTC

d_call: TRBD1
v_call: TRBV28
j_call: TRBJ1-4
cdr3_length: 14
clone_size: NA
cdr3_aa: CASSTGGPNEKLFF
cdr3_nt: TGTGCCAGCAGTACAGGGGGGCCTAATGAAAAACTGTTTTTT

d_call: NA
v_call: TRBV19
j_call: TRBJ2-3
cdr3_length: 13
clone_size: many
cdr3_aa: CAPPEVGSDTQYF
cdr3_nt: TGTGCCCCCCCCGAGGTTGGGTCAGATACGCAGTATTTT

d_call: NA
v_call: TRBV28
j_call: TRBJ1-1
cdr3_length: 14
clone_size: many
cdr3_aa: CASRSPGTIAEAFF
cdr3_nt: TGTGCCAGCAGGTCCCCCGGGACAATAGCTGAAGCTTTCTTT

d_call: NA
v_call: TRBV12-3/TRBV12-4
j_call: TRBJ2-1
cdr3_length: 10
clone_size: many
cdr3_aa: CASSSLEQFF
cdr3_nt: TGTGCCAGCAGTTCGCTGGAGCAGTTCTTC

d_call: NA
v_call: TRBV9
j_call: TRBJ1-1
cdr3_length: 14
clone_size: NA
cdr3_aa: CASSVDGKNTEAFF
cdr3_nt: TGTGCCAGCAGCGTGGACGGGAAGAACACTGAAGCTTTCTTT

d_call: NA
v_call: TRBV29-1
j_call: TRBJ1-1
cdr3_length: 12
clone_size: NA
cdr3_aa: CSVGWGNTEAFF
cdr3_nt: TGCAGCGTTGGTTGGGGGAACACTGAAGCTTTCTTT

d_call: TRBD1
v_call: TRBV7-2
j_call: TRBJ1-6
cdr3_length: 16
clone_size: few
cdr3_aa: CASSRQQGLLNSPLHF
cdr3_nt: TGTGCCAGCAGCCGCCAACAGGGGCTGCTTAATTCACCCCTCCACTTT

d_call: TRBD2
v_call: TRBV12-3/TRBV12-4
j_call: TRBJ2-3
cdr3_length: 14
clone_size: many
cdr3_aa: CASSFGSGADTQYF
cdr3_nt: TGTGCCAGCAGTTTTGGAAGCGGGGCAGATACGCAGTATTTT

d_call: TRBD2
v_call: TRBV7-8
j_call: TRBJ2-5
cdr3_length: 16
clone_size: NA
cdr3_aa: CASSLVRAGGAETQYF
cdr3_nt: TGTGCCAGCAGCTTAGTACGCGCGGGAGGTGCGGAGACCCAGTACTTC

d_call: NA
v_call: TRBV7-6
j_call: TRBJ2-1
cdr3_length: 14
clone_size: many
cdr3_aa: CASSPLALPNEQFF
cdr3_nt: TGTGCCAGCAGCCCCCTTGCCCTCCCCAATGAGCAGTTCTTC

d_call: NA
v_call: TRBV12-3/TRBV12-4
j_call: TRBJ2-1
cdr3_length: 15
clone_size: many
cdr3_aa: CASRRQGLKRNEQFF
cdr3_nt: TGTGCCAGCAGGAGGCAGGGACTTAAAAGGAATGAGCAGTTCTTC

d_call: TRBD1
v_call: TRBV29-1
j_call: TRBJ2-7
cdr3_length: 13
clone_size: many
cdr3_aa: CSAKRDRGLEQYF
cdr3_nt: TGCAGCGCCAAAAGGGACAGGGGGCTCGAGCAGTACTTC

d_call: NA
v_call: TRBV12-3/TRBV12-4
j_call: TRBJ2-1
cdr3_length: 13
clone_size: few
cdr3_aa: CASRSHGSRGQFF
cdr3_nt: TGTGCCAGCAGGTCCCATGGGTCCCGGGGGCAGTTCTTC

d_call: NA
v_call: TRBV4-2
j_call: TRBJ1-2
cdr3_length: 15
clone_size: many
cdr3_aa: CASSQGGAKGYGYTF
cdr3_nt: TGTGCCAGCAGCCAAGGAGGGGCTAAGGGGTATGGCTACACCTTC

d_call: NA
v_call: TRBV5-1
j_call: TRBJ2-7
cdr3_length: 12
clone_size: many
cdr3_aa: CASSSEGVMKYF
cdr3_nt: TGCGCCAGCAGCTCTGAGGGGGTAATGAAGTACTTC

d_call: NA
v_call: TRBV7-9
j_call: TRBJ1-6
cdr3_length: 13
clone_size: NA
cdr3_aa: CASSLDGVSPLHF
cdr3_nt: TGTGCCAGCAGCTTAGATGGGGTTTCACCCCTCCACTTT

d_call: NA
v_call: TRBV6-5
j_call: TRBJ2-2
cdr3_length: 13
clone_size: NA
cdr3_aa: CASRKDSGGELFF
cdr3_nt: TGTGCCAGCAGAAAGGACAGTGGGGGGGAGCTGTTTTTT

d_call: NA
v_call: TRBV3-1
j_call: TRBJ2-5
cdr3_length: 11
clone_size: many
cdr3_aa: CASSQDYSRYF
cdr3_nt: TGTGCCAGCAGCCAAGATTACTCCAGGTACTTC

d_call: NA
v_call: TRBV19
j_call: TRBJ1-5
cdr3_length: 12
clone_size: many
cdr3_aa: CASRERNQPQHF
cdr3_nt: TGTGCCTCCCGGGAACGGAATCAGCCCCAGCATTTT

d_call: NA
v_call: TRBV11-1
j_call: TRBJ2-2
cdr3_length: 13
clone_size: NA
cdr3_aa: CASSYVNTGELFF
cdr3_nt: TGTGCCAGCAGCTATGTGAACACCGGGGAGCTGTTTTTT

d_call: TRBD2
v_call: TRBV5-1
j_call: TRBJ2-1
cdr3_length: 15
clone_size: NA
cdr3_aa: CASVGTSGVYNEQFF
cdr3_nt: TGCGCCAGCGTAGGGACTAGCGGGGTTTACAATGAGCAGTTCTTC

d_call: NA
v_call: TRBV28
j_call: TRBJ2-7
cdr3_length: 12
clone_size: NA
cdr3_aa: CARIRQSYEQYF
cdr3_nt: TGTGCCAGAATTCGACAGTCCTACGAGCAGTACTTC

d_call: NA
v_call: TRBV7-6
j_call: TRBJ2-4
cdr3_length: 16
clone_size: many
cdr3_aa: CASSSTGSGTKNIQYF
cdr3_nt: TGTGCCAGCAGCTCGACAGGGAGCGGGACCAAAAACATTCAGTACTTC

d_call: NA
v_call: TRBV11-2
j_call: TRBJ2-7
cdr3_length: 12
clone_size: few
cdr3_aa: CASSLMSYEQYF
cdr3_nt: TGTGCCAGCAGCCTCATGAGCTACGAGCAGTACTTC

d_call: NA
v_call: TRBV5-1
j_call: TRBJ2-3
cdr3_length: 16
clone_size: few
cdr3_aa: CASSLEGSLEGDTQYF
cdr3_nt: TGCGCCAGCAGCTTGGAGGGTTCGCTGGAAGGAGATACGCAGTATTTT

d_call: NA
v_call: TRBV5-5
j_call: TRBJ2-1
cdr3_length: 15
clone_size: once
cdr3_aa: CASTPQVVGAGEQFF
cdr3_nt: TGTGCCAGCACCCCCCAAGTCGTCGGGGCGGGTGAGCAGTTCTTC

d_call: NA
v_call: TRBV29-1
j_call: TRBJ1-1
cdr3_length: 12
clone_size: NA
cdr3_aa: CSVGQFNTEAFF
cdr3_nt: TGCAGCGTCGGACAGTTCAACACTGAAGCTTTCTTT

d_call: NA
v_call: TRBV18
j_call: TRBJ1-5
cdr3_length: 13
clone_size: NA
cdr3_aa: CASSPTSNQPQHF
cdr3_nt: TGTGCCAGCTCACCAACGTCGAATCAGCCCCAGCATTTT

d_call: NA
v_call: TRBV9
j_call: TRBJ2-5
cdr3_length: 13
clone_size: NA
cdr3_aa: CASSPATQETQYF
cdr3_nt: TGTGCCAGCAGCCCTGCGACCCAAGAGACCCAGTACTTC

d_call: NA
v_call: TRBV28
j_call: TRBJ1-2
cdr3_length: 14
clone_size: few
cdr3_aa: CASSPPAVIYGYTF
cdr3_nt: TGTGCCAGCAGTCCCCCGGCAGTTATCTATGGCTACACCTTC

d_call: NA
v_call: TRBV28
j_call: TRBJ1-5
cdr3_length: 15
clone_size: NA
cdr3_aa: CASRPLAGAQQPQHF
cdr3_nt: TGTGCCAGCAGGCCCTTGGCGGGGGCCCAACAGCCCCAGCATTTT

d_call: NA
v_call: TRBV30
j_call: TRBJ1-1
cdr3_length: 13
clone_size: many
cdr3_aa: CAWARGMNTEAFF
cdr3_nt: TGTGCCTGGGCTAGGGGGATGAACACTGAAGCTTTCTTT

d_call: TRBD1
v_call: TRBV28
j_call: TRBJ2-7
cdr3_length: 18
clone_size: NA
cdr3_aa: CASSLSQGRRFGTYEQYF
cdr3_nt: TGTGCCAGCAGTTTATCACAGGGGCGGAGGTTTGGGACCTACGAGCAGTACTTC

d_call: TRBD1
v_call: TRBV6-6
j_call: TRBJ1-5
cdr3_length: 13
clone_size: NA
cdr3_aa: CATGTGNNQPQHF
cdr3_nt: TGTGCCACCGGGACAGGCAACAATCAGCCCCAGCATTTT

d_call: NA
v_call: TRBV13
j_call: TRBJ2-3
cdr3_length: 14
clone_size: NA
cdr3_aa: CASSSTDSLHTQYF
cdr3_nt: TGTGCCAGCAGCTCGACCGACAGTCTTCATACGCAGTATTTT

d_call: TRBD2
v_call: TRBV13
j_call: TRBJ2-3
cdr3_length: 15
clone_size: few
cdr3_aa: CASSLVTSGSDTQYF
cdr3_nt: TGTGCCAGCAGCTTAGTGACTAGCGGATCAGATACGCAGTATTTT

d_call: NA
v_call: TRBV14
j_call: TRBJ2-7
cdr3_length: 15
clone_size: many
cdr3_aa: CASSQGQGRAYEQYF
cdr3_nt: TGTGCCAGCAGCCAAGGTCAGGGTAGAGCCTACGAGCAGTACTTC

d_call: TRBD2
v_call: TRBV5-4
j_call: TRBJ2-5
cdr3_length: 14
clone_size: many
cdr3_aa: CASSPGGARETQYF
cdr3_nt: TGTGCCAGCAGCCCCGGGGGGGCGCGAGAGACCCAGTACTTC